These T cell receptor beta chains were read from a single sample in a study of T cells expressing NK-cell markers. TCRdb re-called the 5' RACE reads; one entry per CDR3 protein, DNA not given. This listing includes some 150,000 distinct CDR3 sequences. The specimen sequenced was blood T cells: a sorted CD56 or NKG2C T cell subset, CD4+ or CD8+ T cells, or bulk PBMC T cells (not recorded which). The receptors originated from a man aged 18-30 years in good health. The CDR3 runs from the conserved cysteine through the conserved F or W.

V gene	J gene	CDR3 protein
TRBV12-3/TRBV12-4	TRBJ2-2	CASSPRQGIAGELFF
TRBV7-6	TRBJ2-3	CASSSGTSGTRTDTQYF
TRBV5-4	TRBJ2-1	CASSLDTGEDNEQFF
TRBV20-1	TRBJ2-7	CSAISGDTYEQYF
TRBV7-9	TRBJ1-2	CASEHTSSYGYTF
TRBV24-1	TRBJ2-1	CATSEGPGNEQFF
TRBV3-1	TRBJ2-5	CASSQGGRDGTYQETQYF
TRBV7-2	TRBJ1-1	CASSPIWTISTEAFF
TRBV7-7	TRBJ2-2	CASSPHLGYAGELFF
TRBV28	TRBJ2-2	CASSLSPDSPGELFF
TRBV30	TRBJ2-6	CAWSALISGTGNSGANVLTF
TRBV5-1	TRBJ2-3	CASGTSPSDTQYF
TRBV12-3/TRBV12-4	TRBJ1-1	CASCSGPGTVLAFF
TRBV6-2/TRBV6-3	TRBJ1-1	CASSYSILGGDTEAFF
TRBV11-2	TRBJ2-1	CASSLVEGFGEQFF
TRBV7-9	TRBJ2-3	CASSIPSGTPTDTQYF
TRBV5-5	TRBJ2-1	CASSLPLAVYNEQFF
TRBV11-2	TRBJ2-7	CASSSLARSYEQYF
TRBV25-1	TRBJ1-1	CASSDAAFEAFF
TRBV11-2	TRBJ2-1	CASSLEQSGSYNEQFF
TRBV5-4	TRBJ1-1	CASSFRGASEAFF
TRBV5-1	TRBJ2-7	CASSGTSGSSYEQYF
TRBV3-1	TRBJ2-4	CASSQVTGAVFKNIQYF
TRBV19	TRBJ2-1	CASSLTGGDNEQFF
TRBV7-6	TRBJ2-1	CASSLGESHEQFF
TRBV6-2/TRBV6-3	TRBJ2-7	CASSYWEGVQYEQYF
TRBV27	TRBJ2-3	CASGPEGPDTQYF
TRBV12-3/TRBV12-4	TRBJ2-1	CASSLFGSSYNEQFF
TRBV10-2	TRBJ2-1	CASSTNPGLVKSWFF
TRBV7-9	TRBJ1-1	CATSGGGQGNTEAFF
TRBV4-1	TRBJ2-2	CASSPSITGELFF
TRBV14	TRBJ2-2	CASSQDLLAATGELFF
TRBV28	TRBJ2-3	CASSPGTTTDTQYF
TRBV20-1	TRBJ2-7	CSARDRTSGRGEQYF
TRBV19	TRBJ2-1	CASSIGLVNEQFF
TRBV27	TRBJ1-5	CASSLSRGGNQPQHF
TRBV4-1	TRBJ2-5	CASSQGDASEIQETQYF
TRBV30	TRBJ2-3	CAWSIYTVGDTQYF
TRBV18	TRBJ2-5	CASSPGGTSGSETQYF
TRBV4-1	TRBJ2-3	CASSQDISLSTDTQYF
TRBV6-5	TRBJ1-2	CASSWGQGGYTF
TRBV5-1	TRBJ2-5	CASSYGTEPYF
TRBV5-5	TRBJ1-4	CASSRSGQVATNEKLFF
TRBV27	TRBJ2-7	CASSLSATPSSYEQYF
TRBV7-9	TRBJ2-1	CASGSSPNEQFF
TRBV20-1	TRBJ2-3	CSAIDRGRDTQYF
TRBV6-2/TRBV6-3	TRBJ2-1	CASSYGTAYNEQFF
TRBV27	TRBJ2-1	CASSFKGFNEQFF
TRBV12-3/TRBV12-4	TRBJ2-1	CASSSGQLNEQFF
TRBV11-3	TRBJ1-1	CATAGGNTEAFF
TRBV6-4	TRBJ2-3	CASAQGTASTDTQYF
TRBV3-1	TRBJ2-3	CASSQDTEGSRDDTQYF
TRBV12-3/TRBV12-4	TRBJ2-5	CASSLMASGTETQYF
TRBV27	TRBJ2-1	CASSNGLRNEQFF
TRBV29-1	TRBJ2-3	CSAGLATDTQYF
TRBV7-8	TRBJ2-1	CASSFDGYNEQFF
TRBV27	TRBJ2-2	CASSLFSGELFF
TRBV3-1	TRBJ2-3	CASSQPRSTDSTDTQYF
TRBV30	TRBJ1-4	CAWSVQEPATNEKLFF
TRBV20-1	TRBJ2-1	CSARALAGYNEQFF